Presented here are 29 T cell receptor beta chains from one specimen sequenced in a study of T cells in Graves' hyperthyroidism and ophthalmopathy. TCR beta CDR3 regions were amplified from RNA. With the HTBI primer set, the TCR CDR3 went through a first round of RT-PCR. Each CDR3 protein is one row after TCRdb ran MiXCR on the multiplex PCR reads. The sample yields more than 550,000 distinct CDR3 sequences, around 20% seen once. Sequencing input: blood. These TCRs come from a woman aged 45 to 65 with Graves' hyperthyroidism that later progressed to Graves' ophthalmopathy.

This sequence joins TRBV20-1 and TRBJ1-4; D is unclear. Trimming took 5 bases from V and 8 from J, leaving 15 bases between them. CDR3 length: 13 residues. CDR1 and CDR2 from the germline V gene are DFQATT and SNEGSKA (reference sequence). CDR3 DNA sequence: TGCAGTGCTCGGTGGCCCCGCGGGGAAAAACTGTTTTTT. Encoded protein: CSARWPRGEKLFF.

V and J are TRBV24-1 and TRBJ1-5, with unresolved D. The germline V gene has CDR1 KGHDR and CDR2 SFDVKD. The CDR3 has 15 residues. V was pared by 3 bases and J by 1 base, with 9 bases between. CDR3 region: CATSDDKASNQPQHF. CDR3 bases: TGTGCCACCAGTGATGACAAAGCCAGCAATCAGCCCCAGCATTTT.

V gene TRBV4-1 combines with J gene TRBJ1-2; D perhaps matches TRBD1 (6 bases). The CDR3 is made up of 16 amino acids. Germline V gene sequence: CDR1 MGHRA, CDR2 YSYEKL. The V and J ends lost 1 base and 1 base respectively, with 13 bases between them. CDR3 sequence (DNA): TGCGCCAGCAGCCAAGTGGCGGGGGCTCTTAACTATGGCTACACCTTC. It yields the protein CASSQVAGALNYGYTF.

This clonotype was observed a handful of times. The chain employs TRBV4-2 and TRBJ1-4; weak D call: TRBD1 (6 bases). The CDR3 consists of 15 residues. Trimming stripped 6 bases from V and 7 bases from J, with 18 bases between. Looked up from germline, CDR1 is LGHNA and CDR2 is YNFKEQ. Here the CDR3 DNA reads TGTGCCAGCAGAAATCAACCCGGGACAAGTGAAAAACTGTTTTTT. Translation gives CASRNQPGTSEKLFF.

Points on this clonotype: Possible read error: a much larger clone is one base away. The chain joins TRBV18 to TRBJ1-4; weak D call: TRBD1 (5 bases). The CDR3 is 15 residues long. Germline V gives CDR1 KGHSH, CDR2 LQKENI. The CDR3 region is CASSSLRGTNENLFF. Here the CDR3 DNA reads TGTGCCAGCTCATCCCTCCGGGGGACTAATGAAAACCTGTTTTTT.

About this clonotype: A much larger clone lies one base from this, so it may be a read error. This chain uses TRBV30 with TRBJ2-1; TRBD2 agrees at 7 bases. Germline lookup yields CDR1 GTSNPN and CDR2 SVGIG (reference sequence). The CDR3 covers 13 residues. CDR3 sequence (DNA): TGTGCCTGGGGGGGGGACCCCTACAATGGGCAGTTCTTC. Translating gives CAWGGDPYNGQFF.

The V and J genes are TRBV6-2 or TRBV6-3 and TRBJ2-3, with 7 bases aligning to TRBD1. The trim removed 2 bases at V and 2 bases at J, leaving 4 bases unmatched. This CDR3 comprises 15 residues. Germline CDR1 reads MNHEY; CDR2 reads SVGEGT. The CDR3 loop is CASSYGQVITDTQYF. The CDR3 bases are TGTGCCAGCAGTTACGGACAGGTGATCACAGATACGCAGTATTTT.

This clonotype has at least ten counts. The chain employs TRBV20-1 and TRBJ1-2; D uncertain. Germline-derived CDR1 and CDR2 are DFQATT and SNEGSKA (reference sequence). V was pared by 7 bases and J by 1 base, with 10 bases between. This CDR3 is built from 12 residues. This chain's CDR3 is CSVKGYNYGYTF. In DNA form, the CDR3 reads TGCAGTGTTAAGGGTTATAACTATGGCTACACCTTC.

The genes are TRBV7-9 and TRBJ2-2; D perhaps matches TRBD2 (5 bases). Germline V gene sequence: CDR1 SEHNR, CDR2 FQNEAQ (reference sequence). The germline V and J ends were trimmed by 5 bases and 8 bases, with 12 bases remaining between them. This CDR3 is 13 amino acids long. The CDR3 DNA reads TGTGCCAGCAGCCTCCTTGGGAGAGGGGAGCTGTTTTTT. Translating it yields CASSLLGRGELFF.

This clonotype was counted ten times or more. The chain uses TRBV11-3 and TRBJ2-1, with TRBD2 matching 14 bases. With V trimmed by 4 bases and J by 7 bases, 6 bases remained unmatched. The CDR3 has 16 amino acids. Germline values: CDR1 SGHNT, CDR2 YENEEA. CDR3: CASSSGLAGVGNEQFF. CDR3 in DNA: TGTGCCAGCAGCTCGGGACTAGCGGGGGTAGGGAATGAGCAGTTCTTC.

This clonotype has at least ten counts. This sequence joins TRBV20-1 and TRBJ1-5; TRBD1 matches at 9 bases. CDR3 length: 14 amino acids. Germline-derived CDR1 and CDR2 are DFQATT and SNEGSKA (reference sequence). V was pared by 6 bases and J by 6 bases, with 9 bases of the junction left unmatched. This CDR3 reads CSARTRTGVQPQHF. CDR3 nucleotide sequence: TGCAGTGCCCGAACCAGGACAGGGGTTCAGCCCCAGCATTTT.

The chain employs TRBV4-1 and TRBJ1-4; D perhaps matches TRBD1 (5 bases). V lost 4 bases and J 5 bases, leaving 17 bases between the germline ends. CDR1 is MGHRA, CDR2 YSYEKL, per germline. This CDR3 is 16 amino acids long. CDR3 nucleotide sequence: TGCGCCAGCAGCCGGGGCCCCTACGGCAAGAATGAAAAACTGTTTTTT. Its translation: CASSRGPYGKNEKLFF.

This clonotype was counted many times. CDR3 coding DNA: TGTGCCAGCAGAATGGGACCCAATGAGCAGTTCTTC. Protein: CASRMGPNEQFF. The J gene is TRBJ2-1, the V gene TRBV7-2; D tentatively fits TRBD1 or TRBD2 (5 bases each). Trimming took 6 bases from V and 6 from J, leaving 9 bases between them. Germline CDR1 reads SGHTA; CDR2 reads FQGNSA. This CDR3 has 12 amino acids.

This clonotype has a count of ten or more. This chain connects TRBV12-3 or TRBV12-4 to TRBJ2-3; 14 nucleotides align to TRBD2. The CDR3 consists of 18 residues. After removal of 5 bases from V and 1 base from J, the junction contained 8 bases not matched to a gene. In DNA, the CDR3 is TGTGCCAGCAGTCGGACTAGCGGGGGGTTCGAGGGCACAGATACGCAGTATTTT. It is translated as CASSRTSGGFEGTDTQYF.

CDR3 in DNA: TGCAGTGTTGGGGACGGTCACAATGAGCAGTTCTTC. Its translation is CSVGDGHNEQFF. This chain connects TRBV20-1 to TRBJ2-1; TRBD1 or TRBD2 may be the D gene (5 bases each). This CDR3 comprises 12 residues. Germline loops: CDR1 DFQATT, CDR2 SNEGSKA (reference sequence). Trimming removed 7 bases from V and 5 bases from J, with 12 bases in between.

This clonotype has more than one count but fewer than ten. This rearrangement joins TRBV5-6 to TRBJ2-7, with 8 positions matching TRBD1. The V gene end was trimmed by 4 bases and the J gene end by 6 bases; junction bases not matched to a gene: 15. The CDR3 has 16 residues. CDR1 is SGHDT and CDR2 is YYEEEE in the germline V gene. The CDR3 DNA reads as TGTGCCAGCAGCGCTTGGATTCGTCAGGGGGCCCGCGAGCAGTACTTC. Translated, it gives CASSAWIRQGAREQYF.

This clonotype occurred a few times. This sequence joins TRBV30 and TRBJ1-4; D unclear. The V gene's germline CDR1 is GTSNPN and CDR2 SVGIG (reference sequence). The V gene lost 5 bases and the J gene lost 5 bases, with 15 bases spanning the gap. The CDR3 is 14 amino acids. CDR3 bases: TGTGCCTGGCGGGCACGACTGTCGAATGAAAAACTGTTTTTT. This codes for CAWRARLSNEKLFF.

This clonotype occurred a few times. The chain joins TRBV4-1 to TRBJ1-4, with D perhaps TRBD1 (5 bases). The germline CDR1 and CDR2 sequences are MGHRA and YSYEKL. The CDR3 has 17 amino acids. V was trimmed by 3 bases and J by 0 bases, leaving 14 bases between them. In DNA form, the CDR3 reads TGCGCCAGCAGCCACCAAGGGGACCCCGCAACTAATGAAAAACTGTTTTTT. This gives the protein CASSHQGDPATNEKLFF.

The CDR3 DNA reads TGCGCCAGCAGCCAGGACCCCGGGATGAGACAGCAGTTCTTC. Translating gives CASSQDPGMRQQFF. The rearrangement uses TRBV4-1 and TRBJ2-1; a weak D match, TRBD2 (5 bases). This CDR3 has 14 residues. The V end lost 3 bases, the J end lost 11 bases, and 17 bases lay between the germline ends. Germline V CDR1 and CDR2: MGHRA, YSYEKL.

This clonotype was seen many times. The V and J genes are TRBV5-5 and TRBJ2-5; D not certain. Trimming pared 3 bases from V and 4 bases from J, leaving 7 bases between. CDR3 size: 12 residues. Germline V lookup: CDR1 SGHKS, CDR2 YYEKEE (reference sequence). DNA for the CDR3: TGTGCCAGCAGCTCTACCGTAGAGACCCAGTACTTC. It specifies CASSSTVETQYF.

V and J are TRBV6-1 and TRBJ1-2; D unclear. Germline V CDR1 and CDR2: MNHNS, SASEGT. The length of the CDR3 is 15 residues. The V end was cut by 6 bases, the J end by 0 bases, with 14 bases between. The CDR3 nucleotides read TGTGCCAGCAGATCCCAGCCCCATTCTAACTATGGCTACACCTTC. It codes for CASRSQPHSNYGYTF.

In DNA, the CDR3 is TGTGCCAGCAGTCAGACAGAGAGTAGTGGCTACACCTTC. Protein: CASSQTESSGYTF. The J gene is TRBJ1-2, the V gene TRBV12-3 or TRBV12-4; D is perhaps TRBD1 (5 bases). This CDR3 spans 13 amino acids. Trimming removed 5 bases from V and 7 bases from J, with 14 bases in between.

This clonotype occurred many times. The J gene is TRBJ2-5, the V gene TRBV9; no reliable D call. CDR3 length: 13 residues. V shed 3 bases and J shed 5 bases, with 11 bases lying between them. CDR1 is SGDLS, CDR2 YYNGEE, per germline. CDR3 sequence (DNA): TGTGCCAGCAGCGGGGTGGACGGGGAGACCCAGTACTTC. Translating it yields CASSGVDGETQYF.

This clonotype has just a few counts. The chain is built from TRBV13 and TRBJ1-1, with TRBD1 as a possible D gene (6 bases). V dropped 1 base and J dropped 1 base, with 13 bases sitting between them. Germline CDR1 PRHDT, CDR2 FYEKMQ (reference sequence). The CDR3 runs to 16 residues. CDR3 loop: CASSLERRGANTEAFF. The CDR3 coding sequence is TGTGCCAGCAGCTTAGAAAGAAGGGGGGCGAACACTGAAGCTTTCTTT.

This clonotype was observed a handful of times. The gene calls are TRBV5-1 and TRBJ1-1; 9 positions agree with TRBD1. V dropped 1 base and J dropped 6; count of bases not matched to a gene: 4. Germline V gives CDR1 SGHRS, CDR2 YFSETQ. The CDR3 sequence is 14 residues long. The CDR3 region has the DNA TGCGCCAGCAGCTTGTGGGGACAGGGTCCTGAAGCTTTCTTT. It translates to CASSLWGQGPEAFF.

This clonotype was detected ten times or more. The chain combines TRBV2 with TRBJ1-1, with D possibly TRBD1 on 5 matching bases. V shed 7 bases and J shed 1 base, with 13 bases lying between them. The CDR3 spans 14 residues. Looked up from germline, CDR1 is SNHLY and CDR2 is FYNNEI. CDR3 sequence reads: CASKGVHQNTEAFF. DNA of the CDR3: TGTGCCAGCAAAGGGGTACACCAGAACACTGAAGCTTTCTTT.

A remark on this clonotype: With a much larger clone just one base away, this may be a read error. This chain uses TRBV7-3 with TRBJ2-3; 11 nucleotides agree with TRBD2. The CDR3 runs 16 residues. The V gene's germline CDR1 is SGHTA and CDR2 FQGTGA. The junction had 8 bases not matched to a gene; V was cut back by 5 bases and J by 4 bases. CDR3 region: CASSPHSGGAADTQYF. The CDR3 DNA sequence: TGTGCCAGCAGCCCTCATAGCGGGGGGGCAGCAGATACGCAGTATTTT.

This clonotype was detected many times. CDR3 in amino acids: CASSLRGLNTEAFF. Written as DNA, the CDR3 is TGCGCCAGCAGCTTACGGGGCTTGAACACTGAAGCTTTCTTT. The J gene is TRBJ1-1, the V gene TRBV5-1; D perhaps matches TRBD1 (5 bases). This CDR3 region has 14 residues. V was pared by 2 bases and J by 0 bases, with 8 bases between. Germline CDR1 SGHRS, CDR2 YFSETQ.

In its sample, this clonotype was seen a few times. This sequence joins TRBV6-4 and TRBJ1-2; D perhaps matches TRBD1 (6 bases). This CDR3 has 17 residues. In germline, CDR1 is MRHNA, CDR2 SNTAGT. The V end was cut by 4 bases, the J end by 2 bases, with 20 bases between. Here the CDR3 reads CASSGGEGGAPNYGYTF. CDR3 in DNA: TGTGCCAGCAGTGGCGGCGAGGGGGGGGCGCCCAACTATGGCTACACCTTC.